Below are 22 T cell receptor beta chains sequenced from a single sample in a study of blood T cell repertoires in COVID-19 (dated by TCRdb to about 2020). Libraries were built with the immunoSEQ multiplex PCR assay. TCRdb took this table from immuneACCESS and kept in-frame rearrangements with V and J called. Such tables lack part of the clones; where checked against another copy, unresolved V genes explain under half of the gap, and the rest is unexplained. The sample records approximately 670,000 clones, around 89% of which are singletons. Under 0.3% of the sample rests with the top ten. The specimen was peripheral blood. The receptors stem from a woman under 30 with acute or convalescent COVID-19.

The V and J genes are TRBV4-3 and TRBJ1-2; TRBD1 matches 7 bases. The CDR3 sequence is 15 residues long. With 0 bases clipped from V and 4 bases from J, the junction kept 5 bases outside the gene matches. The germline V gene has CDR1 LGHNA and CDR2 YSLEER. CDR3 residues: CASSQDQNRGYGYTF. CDR3 bases: TGCGCCAGCAGCCAAGATCAGAACAGGGGCTATGGCTACACCTTC.

The rearrangement uses TRBV14 and TRBJ1-4; D perhaps matches TRBD1 (6 bases). Per the germline V gene, CDR1 is SGHDN and CDR2 is FVKESK. The CDR3 has 15 amino acids. Trimming removed 4 bases from V and 4 bases from J, with 13 bases in between. The CDR3 sequence: CASSPTQGYNEKLFF. CDR3 nucleotides: TGTGCCAGCAGCCCCACACAGGGCTATAATGAAAAACTGTTTTTT.

The V and J genes are TRBV9 and TRBJ2-1; TRBD2 matches 9 bases. Germline V CDR1 and CDR2: SGDLS, YYNGEE. This CDR3 spans 15 amino acids. With V trimmed by 0 bases and J by 7 bases, 5 bases remained unmatched. Written as DNA, the CDR3 is TGTGCCAGCAGCGTAGAAGCGGGGGGCTCTAATGAGCAGTTCTTC. This gives the protein CASSVEAGGSNEQFF. Based on the CDR3 plus reference TRBV9 and TRBJ2-1, the full variable domain is DSGVTQTPKHLITATGQRVTLRCSPRSGDLSVYWYQQSLDQGLQFLIQYYNGEERAKGNILERFSAQQFPDLHSELNLSSLELGDSALYFCASSVEAGGSNEQFFGPGTRLTVL.

The CDR3 bases are TGTGCCAGCAGAATAACAGGGACCTATGGCTACACCTTC. This sequence encodes CASRITGTYGYTF. The chain couples TRBV11-2 to TRBJ1-2; tentative D call: TRBD1 (6 bases). In germline, CDR1 is SGHAT, CDR2 FQNNGV. The CDR3 contains 13 residues. Trimming pared 6 bases from V and 4 bases from J, leaving 12 bases between.

The rearrangement joins TRBV5-6 to TRBJ2-7, with D possibly TRBD2 on 7 matching bases. Germline CDR1 reads SGHDT; CDR2 reads YYEEEE. V was clipped by 4 bases and J by 7 bases, with 18 bases between them. This CDR3 region has 14 residues. CDR3 coding DNA: TGTGCCAGCAGCCCCGGTGTGGGGGGGCTTGAGCAGTACTTC. Translated, it gives CASSPGVGGLEQYF.

The J gene is TRBJ2-1, the V gene TRBV2, with 8 positions matching TRBD1. Germline V gene data show CDR1 as SNHLY and CDR2 as FYNNEI. V dropped 3 bases and J dropped 6; count of bases not matched to a gene: 10. CDR3 size: 16 residues. CDR3 DNA: TGTGCCAGCAGTGACTTTGGACAGGGTTCCCGCAATGAGCAGTTCTTC. The encoded protein is CASSDFGQGSRNEQFF.

V and J are TRBV7-9 and TRBJ1-6; 8 bases agree with TRBD1. The germline CDR1 and CDR2 sequences are SEHNR and FQNEAQ (reference sequence). This CDR3 contains 15 residues. V was pared by 5 bases and J by 4 bases, with 4 bases of the junction left unmatched. CDR3 DNA: TGTGCCAGCAGCCCCAGGACAGGGTATAATTCACCCCTCCACTTT. Translation gives CASSPRTGYNSPLHF.

V gene TRBV5-1 combines with J gene TRBJ2-3; a possible D gene is TRBD2 (5 bases). Germline CDR1 reads SGHRS; CDR2 reads YFSETQ. This CDR3 comprises 14 residues. Trimming cost V 2 bases and J 4 bases, with 11 bases left between them. CDR3 in DNA: TGCGCCAGCAGCTTCGGGGAATCAGCAGATACGCAGTATTTT. Residues: CASSFGESADTQYF.

J is TRBJ1-1 and V is TRBV7-9; 10 bases fit TRBD1. J gave up 0 bases and V 7 bases, and 5 bases lay outside the gene matches. CDR1 and CDR2 from the germline V gene are SEHNR and FQNEAQ (reference sequence). This CDR3 spans 15 amino acids. The CDR3 protein is CASNGQGEMNTEAFF. The CDR3 nucleotides are TGTGCCAGCAACGGACAGGGGGAAATGAACACTGAAGCTTTCTTT.

The chain is built from TRBV4-3 and TRBJ2-1; tentatively, D is TRBD1 (6 bases). The CDR3 runs 16 residues. From germline, CDR1 is LGHNA and CDR2 YSLEER. V was cut by 1 base and J by 0 bases, with 10 bases left in between. The CDR3 loop reads CASSQADRSSYNEQFF. CDR3 in DNA: TGCGCCAGCAGCCAAGCCGACAGGAGCTCCTACAATGAGCAGTTCTTC.

This chain links TRBV3-1 (or the pseudogene TRBV3-2) with TRBJ1-3, with D maybe TRBD1 (5 bases). CDR1 is LGHDT and CDR2 is YNNKEL in the germline V gene (reference sequence). V was cut by 5 bases and J by 7 bases, with 18 bases left in between. The CDR3 is made up of 15 amino acids. The CDR3 reads CASSFRGKPGNTIYF. In DNA, the CDR3 is TGTGCCAGCAGCTTCCGGGGGAAACCCGGGAACACCATATATTTT.

This clone was observed once. J is TRBJ1-5 and V is TRBV5-5; possible D gene TRBD1, 6 bases. Germline-derived CDR1 and CDR2 are SGHKS and YYEKEE (reference sequence). The V end lost 2 bases, the J end lost 6 bases, and 9 bases lay between the germline ends. CDR3 length: 13 residues. Here the CDR3 reads CASSFTGPQPQHF. The CDR3 DNA sequence: TGTGCCAGCAGCTTCACAGGGCCTCAGCCCCAGCATTTT.

The V and J genes are TRBV7-2 and TRBJ2-7, with D possibly being TRBD1 (5 bases). This CDR3 is built from 17 residues. Germline-derived CDR1 and CDR2 are SGHTA and FQGNSA. Trimming cost V 5 bases and J 3 bases, with 23 bases left between them. The CDR3 DNA sequence: TGTGCCAGCAGCAACAGAAGTGGGGCACTCCGCCGCTACGAGCAGTACTTC. Its translation: CASSNRSGALRRYEQYF.

V and J are TRBV18 and TRBJ1-1; tentatively, D is TRBD1 (5 bases). The CDR3 has 15 residues. Per the germline V gene, CDR1 is KGHSH and CDR2 is LQKENI. Trimming took 0 bases from V and 3 from J, leaving 11 bases between them. CDR3 coding DNA: TGTGCCAGCTCACCACCGCAGGGCGGTGACACTGAAGCTTTCTTT. Amino acid sequence: CASSPPQGGDTEAFF.

The chain uses TRBV7-9 and TRBJ1-3, with 10 bases fitting TRBD1. Unmatched junction bases numbered 10, after V lost 5 bases and J lost 3 bases. The germline V gene has CDR1 SEHNR and CDR2 FQNEAQ (reference sequence). This CDR3 spans 17 amino acids. The CDR3 DNA is TGTGCCAGCAGCAAATGGGACAGGGGAAGTTTTGGAAACACCATATATTTT. Residues: CASSKWDRGSFGNTIYF.

V gene TRBV10-1 combines with J gene TRBJ1-4; tentatively, D is TRBD1 (5 bases). Per germline, CDR1 WNHNN and CDR2 SYGVQD (reference sequence). Trimming cost V 2 bases and J 3 bases, with 16 bases left between them. The CDR3 contains 17 residues. CDR3 residues: CASSEGVFAGSNEKLFF. CDR3 nucleotide sequence: TGCGCCAGCAGTGAGGGCGTATTTGCAGGGTCTAATGAAAAACTGTTTTTT.

This clone was recorded only once. The CDR3 sequence is CASSGGQGDSYEQYF. In DNA form, the CDR3 reads TGTGCCAGCAGCGGGGGACAGGGGGACTCCTACGAGCAGTACTTC. V usage is TRBV9 and J usage is TRBJ2-7, with TRBD1 matching 11 bases. The CDR3 runs 15 residues. The V gene end was trimmed by 3 bases and the J gene end by 0 bases; junction bases not matched to a gene: 2. Per the germline V gene, CDR1 is SGDLS and CDR2 is YYNGEE.

This chain uses TRBV7-9 with TRBJ2-1; TRBD2 matches 8 bases. The germline V gene encodes CDR1 SEHNR and CDR2 FQNEAQ (reference sequence). Trimming at V came to 6 bases and at J to 7 bases, leaving 8 bases not matched to a gene. The CDR3 extends over 14 amino acids. The CDR3 sequence: CASRPGGFGNEQFF. The DNA of the CDR3 is TGTGCCAGCAGGCCGGGGGGGTTCGGAAATGAGCAGTTCTTC.

The chain couples TRBV6-5 to TRBJ1-5; 7 nucleotides match TRBD1. The CDR3 runs 15 residues. Trimming at V came to 6 bases and at J to 4 bases, leaving 9 bases not matched to a gene. Per germline, CDR1 MNHEY and CDR2 SVGAGI. The CDR3 spells CASRPRGQINQPQHF. CDR3 DNA sequence: TGTGCCAGCAGGCCAAGGGGACAGATTAATCAGCCCCAGCATTTT.

V is TRBV29-1 and J is TRBJ1-5; D may be TRBD1 (6 bases). Trimming left V 5 bases short and J 6 bases short, with 20 bases between. Germline-derived CDR1 and CDR2 are SQVTM and ANQGSEA. CDR3 length equals 15 residues. The CDR3 is CSVSFSGEEGQPQHF. The CDR3, as DNA: TGCAGCGTTTCTTTCTCAGGGGAAGAGGGTCAGCCCCAGCATTTT.

This clone came up a few times. The gene calls are TRBV15 and TRBJ1-2, with D unresolved. Germline loops: CDR1 LNHNV, CDR2 YYDKDF (reference sequence). V was cut by 4 bases and J by 8 bases, with 14 bases left in between. The CDR3 spans 13 residues. The CDR3 is CATSNLHVAGYTF. The CDR3 DNA reads as TGTGCCACCAGCAATCTCCATGTGGCCGGCTACACCTTC.

This clone was detected once. V usage is TRBV4-2 and J usage is TRBJ2-7; 13 nucleotides agree with TRBD2. The CDR3 is 16 amino acids. From germline, CDR1 is LGHNA and CDR2 YNFKEQ. V shed 3 bases and J 7 bases; nucleotides not matched to a gene: 9. CDR3 in amino acids: CASSHHTSGGAWEQYF. The DNA of the CDR3 is TGTGCCAGCAGCCACCACACTAGCGGGGGGGCTTGGGAGCAGTACTTC.